This T cell receptor (beta chain) was identified in a study of early T cells in non-severe SARS-CoV-2 infection. TCRdb independently ran MiXCR on the 5' RACE reads; one entry per CDR3 protein. The data contain tens of thousands of distinct CDR3 sequences, 7.5% to 9% of them singletons. There are many counts of this clonotype. This receptor was taken from an adult who was a healthcare worker with PCR-confirmed SARS-CoV-2 infection or an uninfected control (not recorded which). This sample comprised whole blood, obtained at baseline.

The CDR3 DNA reads TGCGCCAGCAGCTTGTCGGTCGGAGAGGGCTACACCTTC. It translates to CASSLSVGEGYTF. The rearrangement joins TRBV5-1 to TRBJ1-2; no reliable D call. Germline V lookup: CDR1 SGHRS, CDR2 YFSETQ. The V end was cut by 1 base, the J end by 8 bases, with 12 bases between. The CDR3 extends over 13 amino acids.